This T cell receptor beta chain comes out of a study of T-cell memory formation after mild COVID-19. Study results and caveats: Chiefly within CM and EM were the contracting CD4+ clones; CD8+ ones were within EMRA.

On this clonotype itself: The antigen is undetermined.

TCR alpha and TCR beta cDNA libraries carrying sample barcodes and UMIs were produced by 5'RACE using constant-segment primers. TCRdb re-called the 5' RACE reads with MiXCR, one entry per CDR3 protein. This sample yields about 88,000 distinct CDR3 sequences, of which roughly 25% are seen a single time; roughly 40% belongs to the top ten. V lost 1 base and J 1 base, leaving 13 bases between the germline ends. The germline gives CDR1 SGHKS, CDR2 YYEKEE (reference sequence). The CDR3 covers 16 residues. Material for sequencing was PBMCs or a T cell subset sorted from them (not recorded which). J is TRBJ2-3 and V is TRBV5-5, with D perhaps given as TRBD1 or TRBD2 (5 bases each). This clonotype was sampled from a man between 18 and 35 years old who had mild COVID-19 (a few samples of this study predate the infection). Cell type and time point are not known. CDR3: CASSLLDGTGTDTQYF. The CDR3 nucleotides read TGTGCCAGCAGCTTGCTCGACGGGACGGGCACAGATACGCAGTATTTT.